A selection of T cell receptor beta chains follows, all from one sample in a study of CD8 T cells in Susac syndrome. TCRdb independently ran MiXCR on the immunoSEQ multiplex PCR reads; one entry per CDR3 protein. Found here are around 170,000 distinct CDR3 sequences, 85% to 95% of them singletons; the top ten hold about 0.15%. The sample consisted of CD8+ T cells from PBMCs. The receptors stem from a human donor with Susac syndrome. Each CDR3 is given with its conserved first and last residue. A D gene is named only where the DNA matches it firmly. The size of a clone is reported for some rows only, either as once, few or many, or as a class for expanded clones.

v_call: TRBV7-9
clone_size: -
d_call: -
j_call: TRBJ1-5
cdr3_nt: TGTGCCAGCAGCTTATCGGGGGGCAGTCAGCCCCAGCATTTT
cdr3_aa: CASSLSGGSQPQHF

v_call: TRBV11-2
clone_size: -
d_call: -
j_call: TRBJ2-7
cdr3_nt: TGTGCCAGCAGCGCAATCTACGAGCAGTACTTC
cdr3_aa: CASSAIYEQYF

v_call: TRBV3-1
clone_size: -
d_call: TRBD1
j_call: TRBJ1-4
cdr3_nt: TGTGCCAGTTGTCCCGGGACAGGGAATGAAAAACTGTTTTTT
cdr3_aa: CASCPGTGNEKLFF

v_call: TRBV12-3/TRBV12-4
clone_size: -
d_call: -
j_call: TRBJ2-2
cdr3_nt: TGTGCCAGTGTCCCTGATAACACCGGGGAGCTGTTTTTT
cdr3_aa: CASVPDNTGELFF

v_call: TRBV7-3
clone_size: -
d_call: -
j_call: TRBJ1-2
cdr3_nt: TGTGCCAGCAGCTTACCGGGAAACTATGGCTACACCTTC
cdr3_aa: CASSLPGNYGYTF

v_call: TRBV9
clone_size: once
d_call: TRBD1
j_call: TRBJ2-1
cdr3_nt: TGTGCCAGCAGCCCCCGGACAGGGTATGAGCAGTTCTTC
cdr3_aa: CASSPRTGYEQFF

v_call: TRBV20-1
clone_size: -
d_call: -
j_call: TRBJ2-5
cdr3_nt: TGCAGTGCTAGAGGGGGGGACAAAGAGACCCAGTACTTC
cdr3_aa: CSARGGDKETQYF

v_call: TRBV11-2
clone_size: once
d_call: TRBD2
j_call: TRBJ2-5
cdr3_nt: TGTGCCAGCAAATATTTAGCGGGGGCGCAAGAGACCCAGTACTTC
cdr3_aa: CASKYLAGAQETQYF

v_call: TRBV9
clone_size: -
d_call: TRBD2
j_call: TRBJ2-1
cdr3_nt: TGTGCCAGCAGCGTAGGTGGGGCGGGAGGCTCCTACAATGAGCAGTTCTTC
cdr3_aa: CASSVGGAGGSYNEQFF

v_call: TRBV6-2/TRBV6-3
clone_size: -
d_call: -
j_call: TRBJ1-1
cdr3_nt: TGTGCCAGCAGTTATGTCCGAGGAGCTTTCTTT
cdr3_aa: CASSYVRGAFF

v_call: TRBV30
clone_size: -
d_call: -
j_call: TRBJ2-3
cdr3_nt: TGTGCCTGGACAGGTTACCGCACAGGTACGCAGTATTTT
cdr3_aa: CAWTGYRTGTQYF

v_call: TRBV7-8
clone_size: -
d_call: TRBD2
j_call: TRBJ2-7
cdr3_nt: TGTGCCAGCAGCTTATTCGCGGGAGAAGGCTACGAGCAGTACTTC
cdr3_aa: CASSLFAGEGYEQYF

v_call: TRBV27
clone_size: -
d_call: -
j_call: TRBJ2-7
cdr3_nt: TGTGCCAGCAGTTTATCGCAGGGTACCCTGTCCTACGAGCAGTACTTC
cdr3_aa: CASSLSQGTLSYEQYF

v_call: TRBV12-3/TRBV12-4
clone_size: -
d_call: TRBD1
j_call: TRBJ1-2
cdr3_nt: TGTGCCAGCAGAGGACAGGGTTATGGCTACACCTTC
cdr3_aa: CASRGQGYGYTF

v_call: TRBV19
clone_size: -
d_call: TRBD1
j_call: TRBJ2-1
cdr3_nt: TGTGCCAGTAGTCTAAGGGGGACAGTCCTTGAGCAGTTCTTC
cdr3_aa: CASSLRGTVLEQFF

v_call: TRBV15
clone_size: -
d_call: -
j_call: TRBJ1-5
cdr3_nt: TGTGCCACCAGCAGAGACAGGGTGAGCAGCAATCAGCCCCAGCATTTT
cdr3_aa: CATSRDRVSSNQPQHF

v_call: TRBV6-1
clone_size: -
d_call: TRBD1
j_call: TRBJ1-2
cdr3_nt: TGTGCCGGAGAACCGGGACAGGGGGCTGGTGGCTACACCTTC
cdr3_aa: CAGEPGQGAGGYTF

v_call: TRBV7-9
clone_size: -
d_call: TRBD1
j_call: TRBJ2-5
cdr3_nt: TGTGCCAGCAGCCCGAGGGACAGGGTGAGGGAGACCCAGTACTTC
cdr3_aa: CASSPRDRVRETQYF

v_call: TRBV6-1
clone_size: -
d_call: -
j_call: TRBJ2-5
cdr3_nt: TGTGCCAGCAGTGAAATGGCAGACCAAGAGACCCAGTACTTC
cdr3_aa: CASSEMADQETQYF

v_call: TRBV28
clone_size: once
d_call: TRBD2
j_call: TRBJ2-1
cdr3_nt: TGTGCCAGCAGTGGAAGCGGGGGTAAGGTCAATGAGCAGTTCTTC
cdr3_aa: CASSGSGGKVNEQFF

v_call: TRBV9
clone_size: -
d_call: -
j_call: TRBJ1-5
cdr3_nt: TGTGCCAGCAGCCCCGGACAGTCTAGCAATCAGCCCCAGCATTTT
cdr3_aa: CASSPGQSSNQPQHF

v_call: TRBV7-9
clone_size: -
d_call: -
j_call: TRBJ2-7
cdr3_nt: TGTGCCAGCAGCCCGCTAGTCGGCTACGAGCAGTACTTC
cdr3_aa: CASSPLVGYEQYF

v_call: TRBV6-5
clone_size: -
d_call: TRBD1
j_call: TRBJ2-6
cdr3_nt: TGTGCCAGCAGTTTGACAGGGGACCCCCTCTCTGGGGCCAACGTCCTGACTTTC
cdr3_aa: CASSLTGDPLSGANVLTF

v_call: TRBV20-1
clone_size: -
d_call: TRBD1
j_call: TRBJ2-3
cdr3_nt: TGCAGTGCTAGAGGTGTGACAGGGTTCACAGATACGCAGTATTTT
cdr3_aa: CSARGVTGFTDTQYF

v_call: TRBV9
clone_size: once
d_call: -
j_call: TRBJ1-1
cdr3_nt: TGTGCCAGCAGCGTAGGGTCCGGGGTCGGGACTGAAGCTTTCTTT
cdr3_aa: CASSVGSGVGTEAFF

v_call: TRBV5-1
clone_size: -
d_call: -
j_call: TRBJ2-2
cdr3_nt: TGCGCCAGCAGCTTCGAGAACACCGGGGAGCTGTTTTTT
cdr3_aa: CASSFENTGELFF

v_call: TRBV24-1
clone_size: once
d_call: -
j_call: TRBJ2-3
cdr3_nt: TGTGCCACCAGTGATCCCCAGGTTAGCACAGATACGCAGTATTTT
cdr3_aa: CATSDPQVSTDTQYF

v_call: TRBV27
clone_size: -
d_call: -
j_call: TRBJ1-2
cdr3_nt: TGTGCCAGCAGTCCCAAAGGAAGCTATGGCTACACCTTC
cdr3_aa: CASSPKGSYGYTF

v_call: TRBV5-1
clone_size: -
d_call: -
j_call: TRBJ2-3
cdr3_nt: TGCGCCAGCAGCTTGGAAAATTCTAGCACAGATACGCAGTATTTT
cdr3_aa: CASSLENSSTDTQYF

v_call: TRBV7-8
clone_size: -
d_call: -
j_call: TRBJ2-7
cdr3_nt: TGTGCCAGCAGTACAGGGAATGAGGATTACGAGCAGTACTTC
cdr3_aa: CASSTGNEDYEQYF

v_call: TRBV28
clone_size: -
d_call: TRBD1
j_call: TRBJ1-2
cdr3_nt: TGTGGACACCAACAGGGGGCGAGCGGCTACACCTTC
cdr3_aa: CGHQQGASGYTF

v_call: TRBV4-2
clone_size: -
d_call: TRBD2
j_call: TRBJ2-7
cdr3_nt: TGTGCCAGCAGCCAAGAGCTTACTAGCGGGGGGTTCCACGAGCAGTACTTC
cdr3_aa: CASSQELTSGGFHEQYF

v_call: TRBV9
clone_size: -
d_call: -
j_call: TRBJ1-6
cdr3_nt: TGTGCCAGCAGCGAGGACAAGGTTAATTCACCCCTCCACTTT
cdr3_aa: CASSEDKVNSPLHF

v_call: TRBV7-9
clone_size: once
d_call: -
j_call: TRBJ2-5
cdr3_nt: TGTGCCAGCAGCACCGTTTTGGAGACCCAGTACTTC
cdr3_aa: CASSTVLETQYF

v_call: TRBV28
clone_size: -
d_call: TRBD1
j_call: TRBJ1-1
cdr3_nt: TGTGCCAGCAGTCGAACAGGGGAAATGAACACTGAAGCTTTCTTT
cdr3_aa: CASSRTGEMNTEAFF

v_call: TRBV20-1
clone_size: -
d_call: -
j_call: TRBJ2-1
cdr3_nt: TGCAGTGCTTGGAAGGAGGGGGAGGCTTACAATGAGCAGTTCTTC
cdr3_aa: CSAWKEGEAYNEQFF

v_call: TRBV24-1
clone_size: -
d_call: -
j_call: TRBJ1-1
cdr3_nt: TGTGCCACCAGTGATTTGGCGGGCACTGAAGCTTTCTTT
cdr3_aa: CATSDLAGTEAFF

v_call: TRBV25-1
clone_size: -
d_call: TRBD2
j_call: TRBJ2-3
cdr3_nt: TGTGCCAGCACCACTTTAGCGGGGGGCACAGATACGCAGTATTTT
cdr3_aa: CASTTLAGGTDTQYF

v_call: TRBV5-6
clone_size: -
d_call: -
j_call: TRBJ2-2
cdr3_nt: TGTGCCAGCAGCTGGGGACAAAACACCGGGGAGCTGTTTTTT
cdr3_aa: CASSWGQNTGELFF

v_call: TRBV19
clone_size: -
d_call: -
j_call: TRBJ2-5
cdr3_nt: TGTGCCACAAGGGCTGGAGGGGAGACCCAGTACTTC
cdr3_aa: CATRAGGETQYF

v_call: TRBV12-3/TRBV12-4
clone_size: -
d_call: TRBD1
j_call: TRBJ2-5
cdr3_nt: TGTGCCAGCACCACCCTGACAGGGGGTGGAGAGACCCAGTACTTC
cdr3_aa: CASTTLTGGGETQYF

v_call: TRBV20-1
clone_size: -
d_call: -
j_call: TRBJ2-7
cdr3_nt: TGCAGTGCTAGAGATCTTATGGGACTGGGGGGTTACGAGCAGTACTTC
cdr3_aa: CSARDLMGLGGYEQYF

v_call: TRBV30
clone_size: -
d_call: TRBD1
j_call: TRBJ1-2
cdr3_nt: TGTGCCTGGAGTTTTACAGGGGGGGACTATGGCTACACCTTC
cdr3_aa: CAWSFTGGDYGYTF

v_call: TRBV27
clone_size: -
d_call: -
j_call: TRBJ2-7
cdr3_nt: TGTGCCAGCAGCCGGGACGGTTCCTACGAGCAGTACTTC
cdr3_aa: CASSRDGSYEQYF

v_call: TRBV19
clone_size: -
d_call: -
j_call: TRBJ1-1
cdr3_nt: TGTGCCAGTAGTGCCCGGACAGTTCACTACACTGAAGCTTTCTTT
cdr3_aa: CASSARTVHYTEAFF

v_call: TRBV9
clone_size: -
d_call: TRBD1
j_call: TRBJ2-1
cdr3_nt: TGTGCCAGCAGCGCAACGACAGGGGACGATGAGCAGTTCTTC
cdr3_aa: CASSATTGDDEQFF

v_call: TRBV27
clone_size: -
d_call: TRBD1
j_call: TRBJ1-4
cdr3_nt: TGTGCCAGCAGTTGGGACAGGGAGCCTGAAAAACTGTTTTTT
cdr3_aa: CASSWDREPEKLFF

v_call: TRBV6-2/TRBV6-3
clone_size: -
d_call: -
j_call: TRBJ2-1
cdr3_nt: TGTGCCAGCATAGAAACGGGAGCCTACAATGAGCAGTTCTTC
cdr3_aa: CASIETGAYNEQFF

v_call: TRBV1
clone_size: -
d_call: -
j_call: TRBJ1-2
cdr3_nt: TGCACCAGCAGCCAAGATCGAGGCTATGGCTACACCTTC
cdr3_aa: CTSSQDRGYGYTF

v_call: TRBV30
clone_size: -
d_call: -
j_call: TRBJ1-1
cdr3_nt: TGTGCCTGGAGGTCAGGGATGGGGAACACTGAAGCTTTCTTT
cdr3_aa: CAWRSGMGNTEAFF

v_call: TRBV5-1
clone_size: -
d_call: -
j_call: TRBJ2-1
cdr3_nt: TGCGCCAGCAGCTTGGAGGCAGGCAGTTACAATGAGCAGTTCTTC
cdr3_aa: CASSLEAGSYNEQFF

v_call: TRBV13
clone_size: -
d_call: TRBD1
j_call: TRBJ2-5
cdr3_nt: TGTGCCAGCAGCGAAAGGACAGGGGGTGCCCCACAAGAGACCCAGTACTTC
cdr3_aa: CASSERTGGAPQETQYF